This TCR beta chain emerged from a study of OX40 agonist ivuxolimab in advanced cancers. The assay was immunoSEQ multiplex PCR, and TCRdb's table has in-frame clones only and misses some. The sample contains about 50,000 clones, approximately 91% of which appear only once. The timepoints at which blood was sampled were baseline, cycle 4 day 1, and cycle 7 day 1. V was pared by 0 bases and J by 3 bases, with 12 bases between. Germline values: CDR1 SGHVS, CDR2 FQNEAQ. The CDR3 has 15 amino acids. The sequences come from CD4+ or CD8+ T cells sorted from blood, collected in a trial of the OX40 agonist ivuxolimab. The TCR was taken from an adult with an advanced solid tumor such as melanoma, head and neck, liver or kidney cancer. This sequence joins TRBV7-8 and TRBJ2-7; D is unclear. This CDR3 reads CASSLAAVGYYEQYF. The CDR3 coding sequence is TGTGCCAGCAGCTTAGCCGCTGTAGGTTACTACGAGCAGTACTTC.